This is a list of T cell receptor beta chains from one sample in a study of T cell changes during pregnancy in multiple sclerosis. Sequencing was performed with immunoSEQ multiplex PCR; in TCRdb, only in-frame clones are kept and a portion is missing. Of about 130,000 clones in the sample, about 95% are singletons; the top ten hold over 0.35%. The specimen was peripheral blood, collected after pregnancy. The receptors stem from a female donor with multiple sclerosis, enrolled in a pregnancy study. Both conserved end residues are part of each CDR3. A D gene is named only where the DNA matches it firmly. Clone size is stated in some rows and not others, as once, few, many or a class when expanded.

j_call,d_call,clone_size,v_call,cdr3_aa,cdr3_nt
TRBJ2-7,TRBD1,-,TRBV7-2,CASSRDRGGEQYF,TGTGCCAGCAGCCGGGACAGGGGTGGCGAGCAGTACTTC
TRBJ2-2,-,-,TRBV4-3,CASSQDFATGELFF,TGCGCCAGCAGCCAAGACTTCGCGACCGGGGAGCTGTTTTTT
TRBJ1-5,TRBD1,-,TRBV19,CASSLRRQGNWNQPQHF,TGTGCCAGTAGTCTACGAAGACAGGGTAATTGGAATCAGCCCCAGCATTTT
TRBJ2-7,-,-,TRBV28,CASSLSDRYYEQYF,TGTGCCAGCAGTTTATCGGACAGATACTACGAGCAGTACTTC
TRBJ2-7,TRBD2,-,TRBV28,CASRSRTSGRAPSYEQYF,TGTGCCAGCAGATCTAGGACTAGCGGGAGGGCCCCCTCCTACGAGCAGTACTTC
TRBJ2-1,TRBD1,-,TRBV27,CASGRQGTYNEQFF,TGTGCCAGCGGGAGACAGGGGACCTACAATGAGCAGTTCTTC
TRBJ2-1,TRBD2,-,TRBV19,CASSMVGGLAGEQFF,TGTGCCAGTAGTATGGTCGGCGGGCTAGCGGGGGAGCAGTTCTTC
TRBJ2-7,TRBD1,-,TRBV28,CASTRQGAYHEQYF,TGTGCCAGCACTAGGCAGGGGGCGTACCACGAGCAGTACTTC
TRBJ2-3,-,-,TRBV19,CASSIDELGRSGTDTQYF,TGTGCCAGTAGTATAGATGAACTAGGTCGGTCGGGCACAGATACGCAGTATTTT
TRBJ1-3,-,-,TRBV27,CASSLGGSGNTIYF,TGTGCCAGCAGTTTGGGGGGCTCTGGAAACACCATATATTTT
TRBJ2-7,-,-,TRBV19,CASSTQTTGRGYEQYF,TGTGCCAGTAGTACGCAAACGACAGGCCGCGGGTACGAGCAGTACTTC
TRBJ2-1,TRBD2,-,TRBV6-1,CASSGSGSNEQFF,TGTGCCAGCAGTGGTAGCGGGAGCAATGAGCAGTTCTTC
TRBJ2-1,-,-,TRBV5-6,CASSFGQLQYNEQFF,TGTGCCAGCAGCTTCGGACAGTTACAATACAATGAGCAGTTCTTC
TRBJ1-1,TRBD1,-,TRBV9,CASSPRTGTGAATEAFF,TGTGCCAGCAGCCCAAGAACCGGGACAGGGGCTGCCACTGAAGCTTTCTTT
TRBJ1-5,-,once,TRBV28,CASSSPQGFGNNQPQHF,TGTGCCAGCAGTAGCCCCCAGGGGTTTGGCAATAATCAGCCCCAGCATTTT
TRBJ1-1,TRBD1,-,TRBV7-9,CASSSRVGKGAIDTEAFF,TGTGCCAGCAGCTCCCGGGTCGGTAAGGGGGCGATCGACACTGAAGCTTTCTTT
TRBJ2-7,TRBD1,-,TRBV18,CASSPTGFEQYF,TGTGCCAGCTCACCGACAGGGTTCGAGCAGTACTTC
TRBJ2-7,TRBD2,-,TRBV7-9,CASSSPAGGPLYEQYF,TGTGCCAGCAGTTCCCCAGCGGGAGGGCCCCTCTACGAGCAGTACTTC
TRBJ2-7,TRBD1,-,TRBV7-9,CASSTPRDRHYEQYF,TGTGCCAGCAGCACTCCCCGGGACAGGCACTACGAGCAGTACTTC
TRBJ2-7,TRBD2,-,TRBV2,CASRREGLNEQYF,TGTGCCAGCCGACGAGAGGGACTAAACGAGCAGTACTTC
TRBJ2-7,TRBD2,-,TRBV7-8,CASSSPSGRAYEQYF,TGTGCCAGCAGCTCCCCGAGCGGGAGGGCCTACGAGCAGTACTTC
TRBJ2-5,TRBD2,-,TRBV4-1,CASSQDIFLSSGRAAETQYF,TGCGCCAGCAGCCAAGACATCTTCTTGTCTAGCGGGAGGGCGGCCGAGACCCAGTACTTC
TRBJ2-5,TRBD2,-,TRBV5-4,CASSALAGEETQYF,TGTGCCAGCAGCGCCCTAGCGGGAGAAGAGACCCAGTACTTC
TRBJ2-5,-,-,TRBV2,CASSKTARQETQYF,TGTGCCAGCAGTAAGACAGCACGTCAAGAGACCCAGTACTTC
TRBJ1-4,-,-,TRBV7-2,CASSLRPGTTNEKLFF,TGTGCCAGCAGCTTACGACCGGGGACAACTAATGAAAAACTGTTTTTT
TRBJ2-5,TRBD1,-,TRBV2,CASSGSLQGRSATQYF,TGTGCCAGCAGTGGCTCCCTACAGGGGCGATCTGCGACCCAGTACTTC
TRBJ2-2,-,-,TRBV28,CASSLPASGELFF,TGTGCCAGCAGTTTACCGGCTAGCGGGGAGCTGTTTTTT
TRBJ2-5,TRBD1,-,TRBV28,CASSPPGQGFETQYF,TGTGCCAGCAGTCCCCCGGGACAGGGTTTTGAGACCCAGTACTTC
TRBJ1-4,-,-,TRBV2,CASSEDGGGDEKLFF,TGTGCCAGCAGTGAAGACGGGGGAGGGGATGAAAAACTGTTTTTT
TRBJ2-5,-,-,TRBV9,CASSVSGAGLQETQYF,TGTGCCAGCAGCGTAAGTGGAGCGGGTCTTCAAGAGACCCAGTACTTC
TRBJ1-1,-,-,TRBV5-1,CASSFGNRVVENTEAFF,TGCGCCAGCAGCTTTGGTAACAGGGTGGTCGAGAACACTGAAGCTTTCTTT
TRBJ2-7,TRBD1,-,TRBV6-6,CASGPIGTGENEQYF,TGTGCCAGCGGTCCTATCGGCACAGGGGAGAACGAGCAGTACTTC
TRBJ1-2,-,-,TRBV19,CASSILKTGGYTF,TGTGCCAGTAGTATTTTAAAGACTGGTGGCTACACCTTC